Each of the 11 T cell receptor beta chains below was sequenced from the same sample in a study of blood T cell repertoires in COVID-19 (dated by TCRdb to 2018 to 2020). Libraries were constructed by the immunoSEQ multiplex PCR assay. TCRdb took this table from immuneACCESS and kept in-frame rearrangements with V and J called. Such tables lack part of the clones; where checked against another copy, unresolved V genes explain under half of the gap, and the rest is unexplained. In this sample the table shows more than 150,000 clones, roughly 80% of which occur a single time. The top ten clonotypes cover roughly 14% of the sample. Sequenced input: peripheral blood. These receptors were obtained from a man aged 18 to 29 with active or convalescent COVID-19.

The V gene is TRBV11-3, the J gene TRBJ1-3; tentatively, D is TRBD1 (6 bases). From germline, CDR1 is SGHNT and CDR2 YENEEA. V shed 5 bases and J shed 1 base, with 6 bases lying between them. The CDR3 is 13 residues long. The CDR3 DNA is TGTGCCAGCAGCCAGGGGTCTGGAAACACCATATATTTT. Its translation is CASSQGSGNTIYF.

In nucleotides, the CDR3 is TGTGCCAGCAGCTGGGGACTAGCGGGGACCGCAGATACGCAGTATTTT. Its translation: CASSWGLAGTADTQYF. The rearrangement uses TRBV7-7 and TRBJ2-3; 13 bases are shared with TRBD2. Germline CDR1 reads SSHAT; CDR2 reads FNYEAQ (reference sequence). The CDR3 runs 16 residues. J lost 4 bases, V lost 4 bases, and 5 bases had no gene match. The full variable domain, its missing parts supplied by reference TRBV7-7 and TRBJ2-3, is GAGVSQSPRYKVTKRGQDVTLRCDPISSHATLYWYQQALGQGPEFLTYFNYEAQPDKSGLPSDRFSAERPEGSISTLTIQRTEQRDSAMYRCASSWGLAGTADTQYFGPGTRLTVL.

The chain recombines TRBV7-9 with TRBJ2-3; 8 nucleotides match TRBD1. Per the germline V gene, CDR1 is SEHNR and CDR2 is FQNEAQ (reference sequence). V gave up 8 bases and J gave up 3 bases; unmatched junction bases: 10. This CDR3 has 15 residues. In nucleotides, the CDR3 is TGTGCCAGCTCCCTTCGGACAGGGATAACAGATACGCAGTATTTT. Protein sequence: CASSLRTGITDTQYF.

Only one count was recorded for this clone. The CDR3 loop reads CASSVPAGTSSTDTQYF. In nucleotides, the CDR3 is TGTGCCAGCAGCGTCCCTGCCGGGACTAGCAGCACAGATACGCAGTATTTT. The genes are TRBV9 and TRBJ2-3; 9 nucleotides align to TRBD2. From germline, CDR1 is SGDLS and CDR2 YYNGEE. After removal of 2 bases from V and 0 bases from J, the junction contained 7 bases not matched to a gene. CDR3 length: 17 residues.

This chain joins TRBV21-1 and TRBJ2-1; the table calls TRBD1, which could not be checked here. TRBV21-1 is classified as a pseudogene. The CDR3 is 17 amino acids. The CDR3 DNA sequence: TGTGCCAGCAGGAAAGGCCTGGGACAGGGGGTAAGGAATGAGCAGTTCTTC. Translation gives CASRKGLGQGVRNEQFF.

This rearrangement joins TRBV5-1 to TRBJ2-1; 12 bases map to TRBD2. Germline V gene lookup returns CDR1 SGHRS and CDR2 YFSETQ. The CDR3 totals 15 residues. Unmatched junction bases numbered 7, after V lost 4 bases and J lost 8 bases. CDR3 amino acids: CASSRGLAGGDEQFF. The CDR3 bases are TGCGCCAGCAGCAGGGGACTAGCGGGCGGGGATGAGCAGTTCTTC. The full variable domain, rest sourced from reference TRBV5-1 and TRBJ2-1, is KAGVTQTPRYLIKTRGQQVTLSCSPISGHRSVSWYQQTPGQGLQFLFEYFSETQRNKGNFPGRFSGRQFSNSRSEMNVSTLELGDSALYLCASSRGLAGGDEQFFGPGTRLTVL.

The V gene is TRBV4-1, the J gene TRBJ2-3; D possibly corresponds to TRBD2 (6 bases). Germline V gene lookup returns CDR1 MGHRA and CDR2 YSYEKL. The CDR3 extends over 15 amino acids. V was trimmed by 6 bases and J by 2 bases, leaving 15 bases between them. CDR3 in DNA: TGCGCCAGCAGACTAGCAGGATTGAACACAGATACGCAGTATTTT. Its translation is CASRLAGLNTDTQYF.

The chain carries TRBV7-9 and TRBJ1-4; D perhaps matches TRBD1 (5 bases). Trimming took off 2 bases at V and 5 bases at J, with 12 bases between the two ends. The CDR3 runs 15 residues. The germline V gene has CDR1 SEHNR and CDR2 FQNEAQ (reference sequence). The CDR3 spells CASSLKGPGNEKLFF. The CDR3 DNA reads as TGTGCCAGCAGCTTAAAGGGGCCCGGAAATGAAAAACTGTTTTTT.

In its sample, this clone was seen a few times. The genes are TRBV5-1 and TRBJ1-1, with 7 bases that match TRBD1. The germline gives CDR1 SGHRS, CDR2 YFSETQ. With 6 bases clipped from V and 4 bases from J, the junction kept 15 bases outside the gene matches. This CDR3 spans 16 amino acids. CDR3 nucleotides: TGCGCCAGCAACGTAGGGGGCAGGGACGATGTCACTGAAGCTTTCTTT. Its translation is CASNVGGRDDVTEAFF.

The chain is built from TRBV28 and TRBJ1-1; 7 positions match TRBD1. CDR1 and CDR2 (germline): MDHEN, SYDVKM. CDR3 length: 15 residues. V lost 4 bases and J lost 2; bases outside the gene matches: 7. This CDR3 reads CASSSLGQVNTEAFF. For the CDR3, the DNA is TGTGCCAGCAGTTCTTTAGGACAGGTAAACACTGAAGCTTTCTTT.

This chain links TRBV27 with TRBJ2-2, with 10 bases aligning to TRBD1. The CDR3 contains 20 residues. From germline, CDR1 is MNHEY and CDR2 SMNVEV (reference sequence). Trimming removed 3 bases from V and 2 bases from J; junction bases left unmatched: 15. Here the CDR3 reads CASSFRDRGSFLHNTGELFF. The CDR3 nucleotides read TGTGCCAGCAGTTTCCGGGACAGGGGAAGTTTTTTACACAACACCGGGGAGCTGTTTTTT.